These 28 T cell receptor beta chains came from one sample sequenced in a study of post-analysis software for immune sequencing data. Overall study findings and caveats: Included in a set of five TRBV segments more frequent in patients than controls were TRBV5-6, TRBV5-1 and TRBV20-1.

The antigens these receptors bind are not known. TCR beta cDNA libraries had unique molecular identifiers. TCRdb itself ran the PCR reads through MiXCR, one entry per CDR3 protein. This sample yields approximately 260,000 distinct CDR3 sequences, of which 36% are seen a single time; under 5.5% belongs to the top ten. Sequences were obtained from blood. These receptors were taken from a girl under 18 with multiple sclerosis.

The rearrangement links TRBV2 to TRBJ1-1, with D unresolved. The CDR3 is 13 residues long. V shed 3 bases and J shed 3 bases, with 8 bases lying between them. The V gene's germline CDR1 is SNHLY and CDR2 FYNNEI. This CDR3 reads CASSDRGYTEAFF. CDR3 DNA: TGTGCCAGCAGTGATCGAGGGTACACTGAAGCTTTCTTT.

This clonotype was detected a few times. The chain combines TRBV28 with TRBJ1-6; 7 nucleotides line up with TRBD1. There are 15 residues in the CDR3. V lost 2 bases, J lost 10 bases, and 8 bases stayed unmatched. The germline CDR1 and CDR2 sequences are MDHEN and SYDVKM. The CDR3 loop reads CASSLVQGTKSPLHF. CDR3 nucleotide sequence: TGTGCCAGCAGTTTAGTACAGGGGACAAAGTCACCCCTCCACTTT.

The chain links TRBV7-6 to TRBJ2-1; 8 bases are a match to TRBD1. With V trimmed by 5 bases and J by 3 bases, 9 bases remained unmatched. Germline V gives CDR1 SGHVS, CDR2 FNYEAQ. The CDR3 is 16 amino acids. CDR3: CASSRGGTGGYNEQFF. CDR3 DNA sequence: TGTGCCAGCAGCCGAGGGGGAACAGGGGGCTACAATGAGCAGTTCTTC.

This clonotype was counted at least ten times. The chain joins TRBV3-1 to TRBJ2-1, with 7 bases identical to TRBD1. V lost 5 bases, J lost 4 bases, and 5 bases stayed unmatched. This CDR3 comprises 14 residues. Germline V gene lookup returns CDR1 LGHDT and CDR2 YNNKEL (reference sequence). The CDR3 bases are TGTGCCAGCAGCGTAACGGGACAGTACAATGAGCAGTTCTTC. Translation gives CASSVTGQYNEQFF.

This clonotype was counted at least ten times. DNA for the CDR3: TGTGCCAGCAGCTCCCAGAACGACTTGACTAGCACAGATACGCAGTATTTT. Its translation: CASSSQNDLTSTDTQYF. The rearrangement links TRBV7-9 to TRBJ2-3; no clear D gene. This CDR3 contains 17 residues. Germline V gives CDR1 SEHNR, CDR2 FQNEAQ (reference sequence). The V end was cut by 4 bases, the J end by 0 bases, with 17 bases between.

This clonotype was counted ten times or more. V gene TRBV12-3 or TRBV12-4 combines with J gene TRBJ2-1; 10 nucleotides align to TRBD1. There are 16 residues in the CDR3. After removal of 4 bases from V and 1 base from J, the junction contained 4 bases not matched to a gene. In DNA form, the CDR3 reads TGTGCCAGCAGTTACAGGGACAGGGGATCCTACAATGAGCAGTTCTTC. Protein sequence: CASSYRDRGSYNEQFF.

This clonotype was seen at least ten times. The chain carries TRBV13 and TRBJ2-5; TRBD1 might be the D (5 bases). V shed 4 bases and J shed 2 bases, with 14 bases lying between them. The CDR3 runs to 15 residues. The germline V gene encodes CDR1 PRHDT and CDR2 FYEKMQ (reference sequence). The CDR3, as DNA: TGTGCCAGCAGCTCGGTCCAAGGGGCTCAAGAGACCCAGTACTTC. This gives the protein CASSSVQGAQETQYF.

This clonotype was seen just once. V gene TRBV12-3 or TRBV12-4 combines with J gene TRBJ2-7, with D unclear. The CDR3 covers 13 residues. Trimming took off 3 bases at V and 2 bases at J, with 8 bases between the two ends. Written as DNA, the CDR3 is TGTGCCAGCAGTTTCACGGTGGCCTACGAGCAGTACTTC. Its translation is CASSFTVAYEQYF.

This clonotype was seen only a few times. The chain recombines TRBV28 with TRBJ1-2, with D possibly being TRBD1 (5 bases). The V gene's germline CDR1 is MDHEN and CDR2 SYDVKM. The CDR3 is 14 amino acids. V was cut by 7 bases and J by 4 bases, with 16 bases left in between. In nucleotides, the CDR3 is TGTGCCAGCACAGCCCCCGTCCAGGGCTATGGCTACACCTTC. This codes for CASTAPVQGYGYTF.

V usage is TRBV6-5 and J usage is TRBJ1-3; weak D call: TRBD1 (5 bases). Germline V gene lookup returns CDR1 MNHEY and CDR2 SVGAGI. V was trimmed by 4 bases and J by 4 bases, leaving 11 bases between them. This CDR3 is 14 amino acids long. Written as DNA, the CDR3 is TGTGCCAGCAGTTTGTCAGGGTTCGGAAACACCATATATTTT. This sequence encodes CASSLSGFGNTIYF.

A remark on this clonotype: Given a much more abundant clone one base away, this may be a read error. The chain links TRBV29-1 to TRBJ1-6, with D perhaps matching TRBD1 (5 bases). The CDR3 covers 15 residues. Germline loops: CDR1 SQVTM, CDR2 ANQGSEA. V lost 4 bases and J lost 10, with 20 bases in between. CDR3 region: CSVVPAGSLNSPLHF. The CDR3 DNA reads as TGCAGCGTTGTACCCGCAGGGAGTTTGAACTCACCCCTCCACTTT.

This chain uses TRBV6-6 with TRBJ1-2, with D possibly TRBD1 on 6 matching bases. V lost 6 bases to trimming and J lost 0 bases, with 14 bases between them. The CDR3 is 15 residues long. Germline assignment: CDR1 MNHNY and CDR2 SVGAGI (reference sequence). The CDR3 reads CASSPWTATNYGYTF. The CDR3 DNA follows: TGTGCCAGCAGCCCCTGGACAGCCACTAACTATGGCTACACCTTC.

This clonotype has just a few counts. The chain recombines TRBV7-2 with TRBJ2-7; 14 bases align to TRBD2. The CDR3 consists of 16 residues. Looked up from germline, CDR1 is SGHTA and CDR2 is FQGNSA. J lost 4 bases, V lost 4 bases, and 6 bases had no gene match. The CDR3 loop reads CASSSRLAGGEYEQYF. DNA for the CDR3: TGTGCCAGCAGCTCCAGACTAGCGGGAGGGGAGTACGAGCAGTACTTC.

Points on this clonotype: A clone one base away is much larger, so this may be a read error. This chain links TRBV7-8 with TRBJ2-1; D perhaps matches TRBD2 (5 bases). Germline loops: CDR1 SGHVS, CDR2 FQNEAQ. The CDR3 spans 14 residues. Trimming stripped 0 bases from V and 10 bases from J, with 13 bases between. The CDR3 nucleotides are TGTGCCAGCAGCTTAGCAGGTGGCGGGCCCGAGCAGTTCTTC. It encodes CASSLAGGGPEQFF.

A word on this clonotype: A much larger clone differs by one base, so this may be a read error. The chain combines TRBV2 with TRBJ2-3; D uncertain. Looked up from germline, CDR1 is SNHLY and CDR2 is FYNNEI. This CDR3 spans 16 amino acids. CDR3: CASSSPGVVSIDTQYF. In DNA form, the CDR3 reads TGTGCCAGCAGTTCCCCTGGGGTGGTTAGCATAGATACGCAGTATTTT.

On this clonotype: A much larger clone lies one base from this, so it may be a read error. The rearrangement uses TRBV2 and TRBJ2-7; D is uncertain. Trimming stripped 9 bases from V and 4 bases from J, with 10 bases between. CDR3 length equals 11 residues. Germline CDR1 is SNHLY and CDR2 is FYNNEI. The CDR3 is CASGRGYEQYF. CDR3 coding DNA: TGTGCCAGTGGAAGAGGTTACGAGCAGTACTTC. The whole variable domain, filled in from reference TRBV2 and TRBJ2-7, reads EPEVTQTPSHQVTQMGQEVILRCVPISNHLYFYWYRQILGQKVEFLVSFYNNEISEKSEIFDDQFSVERPDGSNFTLKIRSTKLEDSAMYFCASGRGYEQYFGPGTRLTVT.

This clonotype was observed many times. The chain joins TRBV5-1 to TRBJ2-1, with D tentatively TRBD1 or TRBD2 (5 bases each). This CDR3 has 16 amino acids. Germline V gene sequence: CDR1 SGHRS, CDR2 YFSETQ. Trimming took off 6 bases at V and 10 bases at J, with 26 bases between the two ends. The CDR3 region is CASTEGWTRVSGEQFF. The CDR3, as DNA: TGCGCCAGCACCGAAGGCTGGACAAGGGTTTCGGGAGAGCAGTTCTTC.

The chain links TRBV5-6 to TRBJ1-5; D gene ambiguous. Trimming pared 8 bases from V and 5 bases from J, leaving 11 bases between. This CDR3 has 12 amino acids. Germline V gene data show CDR1 as SGHDT and CDR2 as YYEEEE. Written as DNA, the CDR3 is TGTGCCAGTAGTAGACTTGATCAGCCCCAGCATTTT. The encoded protein is CASSRLDQPQHF. Based on the CDR3 plus reference TRBV5-6 and TRBJ1-5, the full variable domain is DAGVTQSPTHLIKTRGQQVTLRCSPKSGHDTVSWYQQALGQGPQFIFQYYEEEERQRGNFPDRFSGHQFPNYSSELNVNALLLGDSALYLCASSRLDQPQHFGDGTRLSIL.

The rearrangement links TRBV4-1 to TRBJ2-1; 8 nucleotides agree with TRBD2. J gave up 8 bases and V 3 bases, and 6 bases lay outside the gene matches. The CDR3 covers 14 residues. CDR1 and CDR2 from the germline V gene are MGHRA and YSYEKL. CDR3 loop: CASSHRTSRDEQFF. The CDR3 DNA follows: TGCGCCAGCAGCCACAGGACTAGCCGGGATGAGCAGTTCTTC.

The V call is TRBV14, the J call TRBJ2-3, with TRBD2 matching 7 bases. Germline lookup yields CDR1 SGHDN and CDR2 FVKESK. V was clipped by 5 bases and J by 2 bases; unmatched bases: 7. There are 15 residues in the CDR3. The CDR3 sequence: CASSWGGPVTDTQYF. DNA for the CDR3: TGTGCCAGCAGCTGGGGGGGACCCGTCACAGATACGCAGTATTTT.

The genes are TRBV7-2 and TRBJ2-5, with D possibly TRBD1 on 5 matching bases. This CDR3 is built from 11 residues. The germline CDR1 and CDR2 sequences are SGHTA and FQGNSA. Trimming pared 9 bases from V and 1 base from J, leaving 6 bases between. The CDR3 sequence is CARTAQETQYF. For the CDR3, the DNA is TGTGCCAGGACAGCCCAAGAGACCCAGTACTTC.

Many counts were recorded for this clonotype. The chain is built from TRBV4-1 and TRBJ2-3, with 9 bases identical to TRBD2. With V trimmed by 0 bases and J by 5 bases, 12 bases remained unmatched. This CDR3 has 18 residues. CDR1 is MGHRA and CDR2 is YSYEKL in the germline V gene. The CDR3 DNA is TGCGCCAGCAGCCAAGATTCAGCGGGGGGTCCCGCGCTAGATACGCAGTATTTT. It is translated as CASSQDSAGGPALDTQYF.

V and J are TRBV10-3 and TRBJ2-5, with 7 bases matching TRBD2. With the DNA end fitting TRBJ2-7 better, the J assignment may be wrong. Germline V gives CDR1 ENHRY, CDR2 SYGVKD. The length of the CDR3 is 16 residues. This chain's CDR3 is CAISESDRGGAYEQYF. For the CDR3, the DNA is TGTGCCATCAGTGAGTCGGACCGCGGGGGTGCTTACGAGCAGTACTTC.

This clonotype showed up many times. The chain carries TRBV6-6 and TRBJ1-5; 11 positions match TRBD1. Germline V lookup: CDR1 MNHNY, CDR2 SVGAGI (reference sequence). V gave up 0 bases and J gave up 4 bases; unmatched junction bases: 5. This CDR3 has 17 residues. This chain's CDR3 is CASSYSMGQGENQPQHF. CDR3 DNA sequence: TGTGCCAGCAGTTACTCGATGGGACAGGGGGAAAATCAGCCCCAGCATTTT.

Only a few counts were recorded for this clonotype. V gene TRBV29-1 combines with J gene TRBJ2-2; 7 bases map to TRBD1. J lost 4 bases, V lost 6 bases, and 11 bases had no gene match. Germline V gives CDR1 SQVTM, CDR2 ANQGSEA. The CDR3 runs 15 residues. The CDR3 DNA sequence: TGCAGCGTGGGAAGGGGGCTTCGGGGCACCGGGGAGCTGTTTTTT. It encodes CSVGRGLRGTGELFF.

This clonotype was seen a handful of times. This sequence joins TRBV28 and TRBJ2-1, with D hard to call. The DNA end is a closer match to TRBJ2-7, so the J assignment may be wrong. CDR3 length: 15 amino acids. In germline, CDR1 is MDHEN, CDR2 SYDVKM. The CDR3 coding sequence is TGTGCCAGCAGTTTATTGGGCAGCTCCTACAATGAGCAGTACTTC. Amino acid sequence: CASSLLGSSYNEQYF.

This clonotype turned up a few times. The rearrangement links TRBV20-1 to TRBJ1-5; possibly TRBD1 for D (6 bases). CDR3 length: 16 residues. Germline values: CDR1 DFQATT, CDR2 SNEGSKA (reference sequence). Between the trimmed V and J ends, which lost 1 base and 0 bases, there was a span of 13 bases. The CDR3 DNA sequence: TGCAGTGCTAGAGGAAGAGGGGGTTATAGCAATCAGCCCCAGCATTTT. Amino acid sequence: CSARGRGGYSNQPQHF.

A remark on this clonotype: A junction boundary mismatches the germline segment, possibly from a read error. The gene calls are TRBV7-6 and TRBJ2-5; D is tentatively TRBD1 or TRBD2 (6 bases each). Germline CDR1 reads SGHVS; CDR2 reads FNYEAQ. This CDR3 has 15 residues. CDR3 region: CASSTGRDKQEAQYF. CDR3 nucleotide sequence: TGTGCCAGCAGCACCGGGCGGGACAAGCAAGAGGCCCAGTACTTC.